The 27 T cell receptor beta chains in this list originate from one sample, sequenced in a study of glioma-infiltrating T cells after dendritic cell vaccination. Generated by immunoSEQ multiplex PCR, the TCRdb table keeps only in-frame clones and is missing some. The sample includes more than 95,000 clones, less than 90% of them seen just once. Time point given: after dendritic cell vaccination, including at tumor progression/relapse. The material was blood, obtained after dendritic cell vaccination. All receptors come from a human donor with glioblastoma.

The chain joins TRBV6-6 to TRBJ1-5; D remains unclear. The germline V and J ends were trimmed by 0 bases and 11 bases, with 14 bases remaining between them. Germline CDR1 reads MNHNY; CDR2 reads SVGAGI (reference sequence). The CDR3 extends over 14 amino acids. This CDR3 reads CASSYSDTGKAQHF. CDR3 DNA sequence: TGTGCCAGCAGTTACTCAGACACGGGGAAAGCCCAGCATTTT.

The chain is built from TRBV4-1 and TRBJ2-5; 8 positions match TRBD1. This CDR3 is 13 amino acids long. With V trimmed by 5 bases and J by 5 bases, 4 bases remained unmatched. CDR1 and CDR2 from the germline V gene are MGHRA and YSYEKL. The CDR3 nucleotides read TGCGCCAGCAGCACTCGGGACAGGGAGACCCAGTACTTC. Its translation: CASSTRDRETQYF.

The V gene is TRBV19, the J gene TRBJ2-7; possible D gene TRBD1, 7 bases. CDR3 length equals 16 residues. Germline V CDR1 and CDR2: LNHDA, SQIVND (reference sequence). The V gene lost 2 bases and the J gene lost 5 bases, with 19 bases spanning the gap. As DNA, the CDR3 is TGTGCCAGTAGTATACGCCCCAGGCAGGGGGGCCACGAGCAGTACTTC. This sequence encodes CASSIRPRQGGHEQYF.

V and J are TRBV5-5 and TRBJ1-2; no firm D call. The CDR3 length is 13 residues. Trimming stripped 4 bases from V and 1 base from J, with 8 bases between. Germline CDR1 reads SGHKS; CDR2 reads YYEKEE (reference sequence). CDR3 residues: CASSLSGNYGYTF. Written as DNA, the CDR3 is TGTGCCAGCAGCCTCTCGGGTAACTATGGCTACACCTTC.

The gene calls are TRBV10-3 and TRBJ2-2; possibly TRBD1 for D (5 bases). Germline loops: CDR1 ENHRY, CDR2 SYGVKD. This CDR3 is 15 amino acids long. Trimming removed 2 bases at V and 5 bases at J, with 12 bases between. As DNA, the CDR3 is TGTGCCATCAGTGAGATTCAGGGTCCGACCGGGGAGCTGTTTTTT. It yields the protein CAISEIQGPTGELFF.

This clone occurred once. CDR3 sequence reads: CASRPGLEDGVEQFF. CDR3 nucleotide sequence: TGTGCCAGCAGGCCGGGACTAGAGGATGGTGTGGAGCAGTTCTTC. V and J are TRBV14 and TRBJ2-1, with 8 bases identical to TRBD2. After removal of 6 bases from V and 10 bases from J, the junction contained 14 bases not matched to a gene. The germline gives CDR1 SGHDN, CDR2 FVKESK. CDR3 length equals 15 residues.

This chain joins TRBV5-6 and TRBJ1-3; 7 bases match TRBD1. This CDR3 has 16 residues. Germline V gives CDR1 SGHDT, CDR2 YYEEEE. Trimming took 3 bases from V and 7 from J; bases not matched to a gene: 13. The CDR3 region has the DNA TGTGCCAGCAGCTACTGGACAGGATCCAGGGGGAACACCATATATTTT. Amino acid sequence: CASSYWTGSRGNTIYF.

This chain joins TRBV6-5 and TRBJ2-7; no clear D gene. Germline loops: CDR1 MNHEY, CDR2 SVGAGI. V was cut by 9 bases and J by 3 bases, with 18 bases left in between. CDR3 length: 14 amino acids. The CDR3 sequence: CASWIGTAVYEQYF. For the CDR3, the DNA is TGTGCCAGTTGGATCGGAACAGCTGTCTACGAGCAGTACTTC.

The V gene is TRBV18, the J gene TRBJ1-1; tentative D call: TRBD1 (6 bases). The CDR3 runs to 15 residues. CDR1 and CDR2 from the germline V gene are KGHSH and LQKENI. Trimming cost V 3 bases and J 4 bases, with 15 bases left between them. DNA of the CDR3: TGTGCCAGCTCACCTCGGGCAGGGGTGGGCACTGAAGCTTTCTTT. Its translation is CASSPRAGVGTEAFF.

J is TRBJ2-3 and V is TRBV4-2, with 9 bases identical to TRBD1. There are 16 residues in the CDR3. V trimming: 2 bases; J trimming: 2 bases; junction bases outside the gene matches: 5. Germline-derived CDR1 and CDR2 are LGHNA and YNFKEQ. CDR3 sequence (DNA): TGTGCCAGCAGCCAACCCGGGACAGGGTTCACAGATACGCAGTATTTT. Its translation: CASSQPGTGFTDTQYF.

On this clone itself: This sample includes further DNA sequences coding for the same CDR3. The chain combines TRBV4-1 with TRBJ2-1; D may be TRBD2 (6 bases). CDR1 MGHRA and CDR2 YSYEKL come from the germline V gene. The V end was cut by 3 bases, the J end by 3 bases, with 9 bases between. CDR3 length equals 14 residues. CDR3 amino acids: CASSHEDYYNEQFF. The CDR3 region has the DNA TGCGCCAGCAGCCATGAGGACTACTACAATGAGCAGTTCTTC.

Only one count was recorded for this clone. This rearrangement joins TRBV7-9 to TRBJ1-6, with D unresolved. Looked up from germline, CDR1 is SEHNR and CDR2 is FQNEAQ (reference sequence). This CDR3 contains 14 residues. Trimming shortened V by 5 bases and J by 9 bases, and 14 bases separated the two germline ends. The DNA of the CDR3 is TGTGCCAGCAGCCTACTTCGCGAGGGTTCACCCCTCCACTTT. This translates into CASSLLREGSPLHF. The full variable domain, rest sourced from reference TRBV7-9 and TRBJ1-6, is DTGVSQNPRHKITKRGQNVTFRCDPISEHNRLYWYRQTLGQGPEFLTYFQNEAQLEKSRLLSDRFSAERPKGSFSTLEIQRTEQGDSAMYLCASSLLREGSPLHFGNGTRLTVT.

The DNA for the CDR3 is TGTGCCAGCCGCTATGCCAGGGCTACAGATACGCAGTATTTT. It yields the protein CASRYARATDTQYF. V and J are TRBV6-1 and TRBJ2-3; maybe TRBD1 (5 bases). V was pared by 8 bases and J by 3 bases, with 15 bases between. The CDR3 contains 14 residues. CDR1 is MNHNS, CDR2 SASEGT, per germline.

V gene TRBV9 combines with J gene TRBJ2-7; TRBD2 aligns across 7 bases. The germline gives CDR1 SGDLS, CDR2 YYNGEE. V shed 0 bases and J 6 bases; nucleotides not matched to a gene: 3. There are 13 residues in the CDR3. The CDR3 reads CASSVGLAAEQYF. CDR3 coding DNA: TGTGCCAGCAGCGTAGGACTAGCAGCCGAGCAGTACTTC.

This rearrangement joins TRBV28 to TRBJ2-7; perhaps TRBD1 as D (6 bases). There are 14 residues in the CDR3. Deletions cut 5 bases from V and 5 bases from J, with 16 bases between. Germline loops: CDR1 MDHEN, CDR2 SYDVKM. CDR3 residues: CASSPQYRVNEQYF. Written as DNA, the CDR3 is TGTGCCAGCAGTCCACAATACAGGGTCAACGAGCAGTACTTC. Combining the CDR3 with reference TRBV28 and TRBJ2-7 gives the whole variable domain DVKVTQSSRYLVKRTGEKVFLECVQDMDHENMFWYRQDPGLGLRLIYFSYDVKMKEKGDIPEGYSVSREKKERFSLILESASTNQTSMYLCASSPQYRVNEQYFGPGTRLTVT.

There are a few counts of this clone. This chain connects TRBV10-3 to TRBJ2-5; a possible D gene is TRBD2 (5 bases). This CDR3 comprises 14 residues. Germline CDR1 is ENHRY and CDR2 is SYGVKD. Trimming stripped 8 bases from V and 1 base from J, with 14 bases between. The CDR3 DNA reads TGTGCCATCTGGTCGGGGAGCCCCCAAGAGACCCAGTACTTC. Protein sequence: CAIWSGSPQETQYF.

The J gene is TRBJ1-2, the V gene TRBV6-5; D gene unclear. Deletions cut 5 bases from V and 5 bases from J, with 9 bases between. The CDR3 runs 12 residues. Germline CDR1 is MNHEY and CDR2 is SVGAGI. CDR3 in amino acids: CASSGLHYGYTF. DNA of the CDR3: TGTGCCAGCAGTGGGCTCCATTATGGCTACACCTTC.

Written as DNA, the CDR3 is TGTGCCAGCTCCCTGGGACAGGGGGATTCACCCCTCCACTTT. Its protein product is CASSLGQGDSPLHF. J is TRBJ1-6 and V is TRBV18; 11 nucleotides agree with TRBD1. The germline gives CDR1 KGHSH, CDR2 LQKENI. The ends lost 6 bases at V and 8 bases at J; junction bases unmatched: 3. The CDR3 is 14 amino acids.

The chain is built from TRBV19 and TRBJ1-2; 11 nucleotides line up with TRBD1. Looked up from germline, CDR1 is LNHDA and CDR2 is SQIVND (reference sequence). V shed 3 bases and J 4 bases; nucleotides not matched to a gene: 10. The CDR3 sequence is 17 residues long. DNA of the CDR3: TGTGCCAGTAGTATTAGGACAGGGGGCATTATTCTCTATGGCTACACCTTC. Residues: CASSIRTGGIILYGYTF.

CDR3 amino acids: CASRTGLGTYEQYF. The CDR3 DNA reads as TGCGCCAGCAGGACGGGACTAGGCACCTACGAGCAGTACTTC. The V call is TRBV10-2, the J call TRBJ2-7; 8 positions agree with TRBD2. The trim removed 6 bases at V and 2 bases at J, leaving 6 bases unmatched. The CDR3 is 14 amino acids. Germline-derived CDR1 and CDR2 are WSHSY and SAAADI.

This clone occurred a few times. The chain joins TRBV27 to TRBJ2-7; D unresolved. From germline, CDR1 is MNHEY and CDR2 SMNVEV (reference sequence). Trimming stripped 2 bases from V and 8 bases from J, with 16 bases between. This CDR3 contains 14 residues. CDR3 in amino acids: CASSLGESLSQQYF. CDR3 sequence (DNA): TGTGCCAGCAGTTTAGGCGAGTCACTAAGCCAGCAGTACTTC.

V and J are TRBV7-9 and TRBJ1-6; D gene ambiguous. This CDR3 region has 17 residues. Germline CDR1 SEHNR, CDR2 FQNEAQ (reference sequence). V was cut by 1 base and J by 4 bases, with 14 bases left in between. CDR3 nucleotides: TGTGCCAGCAGCTTAGGGCAAAATGAGGTATATAATTCACCCCTCCACTTT. Residues: CASSLGQNEVYNSPLHF.

The chain joins TRBV11-2 to TRBJ1-2; maybe TRBD1 (5 bases). Germline V gene lookup returns CDR1 SGHAT and CDR2 FQNNGV. Trimming took off 0 bases at V and 8 bases at J, with 13 bases between the two ends. There are 14 residues in the CDR3. The CDR3 sequence is CASSLDAGVIGYTF. The CDR3 DNA follows: TGTGCCAGCAGCTTAGACGCGGGGGTAATCGGCTACACCTTC.

The chain links TRBV4-2 to TRBJ2-1; 9 bases agree with TRBD2. The CDR3 extends over 15 amino acids. Germline trimming cut 1 base from V and 4 bases from J; bases unmatched to any gene: 2. Germline lookup yields CDR1 LGHNA and CDR2 YNFKEQ. The CDR3 sequence: CASSQGGRGYNEQFF. The CDR3 DNA sequence: TGTGCCAGCAGCCAAGGCGGGAGGGGATACAATGAGCAGTTCTTC.

This clone has a handful of counts. The gene calls are TRBV2 and TRBJ1-5; a weak D match, TRBD1 (6 bases). Germline assignment: CDR1 SNHLY and CDR2 FYNNEI. V gave up 6 bases and J gave up 8 bases, with 14 bases separating them. This CDR3 is built from 13 residues. The DNA for the CDR3 is TGTGCCAGCAGAGGACAGTCTGGAGAGCCCCAGCATTTT. This translates into CASRGQSGEPQHF.

This chain joins TRBV15 and TRBJ1-6, with D tentatively TRBD1 (5 bases). The CDR3 covers 15 residues. Germline assignment: CDR1 LNHNV and CDR2 YYDKDF (reference sequence). V lost 0 bases and J 7 bases, leaving 10 bases between the germline ends. The CDR3 reads CATSRDLRGNSPLHF. DNA of the CDR3: TGTGCCACCAGCAGAGATCTAAGGGGAAATTCACCCCTCCACTTT.

The chain joins TRBV6-6 to TRBJ2-7, with 8 bases matching TRBD1. Germline CDR1 reads MNHNY; CDR2 reads SVGAGI (reference sequence). CDR3 length equals 13 residues. Unmatched junction bases numbered 7, after V lost 6 bases and J lost 6 bases. The CDR3 protein is CASRQGAGREQYF. CDR3 nucleotides: TGTGCCAGCAGGCAGGGGGCGGGTCGCGAGCAGTACTTC.